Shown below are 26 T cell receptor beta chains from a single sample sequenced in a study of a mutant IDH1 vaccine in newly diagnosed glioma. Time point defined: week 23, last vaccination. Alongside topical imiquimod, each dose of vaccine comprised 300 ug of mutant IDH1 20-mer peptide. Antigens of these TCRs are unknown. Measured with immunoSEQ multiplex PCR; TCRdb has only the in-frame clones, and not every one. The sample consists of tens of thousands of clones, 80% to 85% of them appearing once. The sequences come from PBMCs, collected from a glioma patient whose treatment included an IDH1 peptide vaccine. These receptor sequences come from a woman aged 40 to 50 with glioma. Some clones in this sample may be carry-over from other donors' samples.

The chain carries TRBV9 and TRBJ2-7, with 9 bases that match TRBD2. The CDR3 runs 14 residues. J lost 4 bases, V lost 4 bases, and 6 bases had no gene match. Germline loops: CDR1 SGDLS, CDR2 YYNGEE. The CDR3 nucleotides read TGTGCCAGCAGCCGGACTAGCGAAAAGTACGAGCAGTACTTC. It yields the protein CASSRTSEKYEQYF.

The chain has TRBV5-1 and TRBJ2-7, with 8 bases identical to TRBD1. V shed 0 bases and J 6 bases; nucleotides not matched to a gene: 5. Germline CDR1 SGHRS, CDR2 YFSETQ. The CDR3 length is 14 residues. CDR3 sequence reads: CASSLAQGAGEQYF. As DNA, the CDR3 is TGCGCCAGCAGCTTGGCCCAGGGGGCGGGCGAGCAGTACTTC.

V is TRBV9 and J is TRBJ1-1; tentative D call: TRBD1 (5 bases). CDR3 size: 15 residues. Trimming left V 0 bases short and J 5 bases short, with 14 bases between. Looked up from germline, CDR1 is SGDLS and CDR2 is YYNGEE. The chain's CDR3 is CASSVEGTGRTEAFF. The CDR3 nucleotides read TGTGCCAGCAGCGTAGAGGGGACGGGGAGGACTGAAGCTTTCTTT.

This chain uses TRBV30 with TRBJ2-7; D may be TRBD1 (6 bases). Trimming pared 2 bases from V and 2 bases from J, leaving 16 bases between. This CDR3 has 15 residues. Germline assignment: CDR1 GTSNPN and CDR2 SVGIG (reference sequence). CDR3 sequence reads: CAWSLGALGPYEQYF. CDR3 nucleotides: TGTGCCTGGAGTTTGGGGGCCCTGGGCCCCTACGAGCAGTACTTC.

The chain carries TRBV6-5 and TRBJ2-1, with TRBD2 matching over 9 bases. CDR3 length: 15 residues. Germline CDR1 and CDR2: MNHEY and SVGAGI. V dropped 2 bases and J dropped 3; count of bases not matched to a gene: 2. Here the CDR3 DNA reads TGTGCCAGCAGTTACCGCGGGGGGGGCTACAATGAGCAGTTCTTC. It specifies CASSYRGGGYNEQFF.

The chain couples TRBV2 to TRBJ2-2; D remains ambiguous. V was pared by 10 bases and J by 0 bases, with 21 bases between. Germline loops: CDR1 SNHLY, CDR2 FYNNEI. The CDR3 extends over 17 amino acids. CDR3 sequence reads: CATKGLEPRSNTGELFF. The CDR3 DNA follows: TGTGCCACCAAGGGATTAGAACCGAGGTCGAACACCGGGGAGCTGTTTTTT.

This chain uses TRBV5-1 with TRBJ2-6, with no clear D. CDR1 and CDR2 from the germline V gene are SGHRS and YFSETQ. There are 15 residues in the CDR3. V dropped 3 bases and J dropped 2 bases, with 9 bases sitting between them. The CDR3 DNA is TGCGCCAGCAGCTCTCAGGTGACTGGGGCCAACGTCCTGACTTTC. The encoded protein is CASSSQVTGANVLTF.

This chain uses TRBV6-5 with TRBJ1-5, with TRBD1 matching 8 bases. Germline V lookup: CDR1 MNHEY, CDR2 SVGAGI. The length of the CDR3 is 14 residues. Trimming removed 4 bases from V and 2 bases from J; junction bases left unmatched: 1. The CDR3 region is CASSSGQGNQPQHF. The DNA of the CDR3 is TGTGCCAGCAGTTCGGGACAGGGCAATCAGCCCCAGCATTTT.

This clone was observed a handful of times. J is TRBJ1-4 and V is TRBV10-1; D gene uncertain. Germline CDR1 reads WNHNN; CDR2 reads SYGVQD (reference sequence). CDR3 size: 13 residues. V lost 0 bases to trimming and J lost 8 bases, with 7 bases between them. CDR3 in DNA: TGCGCCAGCAGTGAGTCGCACAAGGAAAAACTGTTTTTT. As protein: CASSESHKEKLFF.

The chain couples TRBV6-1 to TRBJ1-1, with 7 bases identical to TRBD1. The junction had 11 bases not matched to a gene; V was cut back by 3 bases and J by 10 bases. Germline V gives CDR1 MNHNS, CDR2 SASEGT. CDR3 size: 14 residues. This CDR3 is CASSDAAMTGSAFF. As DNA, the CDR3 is TGTGCCAGCAGTGATGCCGCGATGACAGGGTCAGCTTTCTTT.

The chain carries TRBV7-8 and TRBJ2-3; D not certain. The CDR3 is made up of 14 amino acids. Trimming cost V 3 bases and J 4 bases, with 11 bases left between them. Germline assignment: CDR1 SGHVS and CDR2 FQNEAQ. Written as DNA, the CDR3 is TGTGCCAGCAGCTTTGAGAGTAGGTCAGATACGCAGTATTTT. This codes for CASSFESRSDTQYF.

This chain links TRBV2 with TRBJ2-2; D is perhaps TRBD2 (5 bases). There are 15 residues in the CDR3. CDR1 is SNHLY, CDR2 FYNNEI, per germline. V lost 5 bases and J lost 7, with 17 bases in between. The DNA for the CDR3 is TGTGCCAGCAGTCCTTTCCGGGCCGAGGGCGGGGAGCTGTTTTTT. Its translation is CASSPFRAEGGELFF. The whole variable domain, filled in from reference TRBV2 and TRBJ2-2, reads EPEVTQTPSHQVTQMGQEVILRCVPISNHLYFYWYRQILGQKVEFLVSFYNNEISEKSEIFDDQFSVERPDGSNFTLKIRSTKLEDSAMYFCASSPFRAEGGELFFGEGSRLTVL.

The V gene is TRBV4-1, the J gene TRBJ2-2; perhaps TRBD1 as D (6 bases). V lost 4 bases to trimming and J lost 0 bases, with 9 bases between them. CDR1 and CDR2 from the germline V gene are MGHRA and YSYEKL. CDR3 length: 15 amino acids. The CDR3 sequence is CASSPGAANTGELFF. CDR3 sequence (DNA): TGCGCCAGCAGCCCAGGGGCCGCGAACACCGGGGAGCTGTTTTTT.

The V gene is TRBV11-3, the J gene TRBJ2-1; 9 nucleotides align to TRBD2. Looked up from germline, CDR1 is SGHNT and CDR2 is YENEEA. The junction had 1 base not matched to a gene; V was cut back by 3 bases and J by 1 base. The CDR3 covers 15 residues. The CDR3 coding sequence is TGTGCCAGCAGCTTTGCGGGGGGGTCCTACAATGAGCAGTTCTTC. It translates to CASSFAGGSYNEQFF.

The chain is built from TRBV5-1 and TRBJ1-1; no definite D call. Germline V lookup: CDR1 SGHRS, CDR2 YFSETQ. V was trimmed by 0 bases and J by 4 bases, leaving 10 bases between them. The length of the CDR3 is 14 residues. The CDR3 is CASSLVPEGTEAFF. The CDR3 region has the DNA TGCGCCAGCAGCTTGGTACCGGAGGGCACTGAAGCTTTCTTT.

In DNA form, the CDR3 reads TGTGCCAGCTCCGGAGGGTTGGTTCAAGAGACCCAGTACTTC. Its protein is CASSGGLVQETQYF. The gene calls are TRBV6-1 and TRBJ2-5, with a weak D call TRBD2 (6 bases). Trimming stripped 8 bases from V and 2 bases from J, with 15 bases between. In germline, CDR1 is MNHNS, CDR2 SASEGT. The CDR3 loop spans 14 amino acids.

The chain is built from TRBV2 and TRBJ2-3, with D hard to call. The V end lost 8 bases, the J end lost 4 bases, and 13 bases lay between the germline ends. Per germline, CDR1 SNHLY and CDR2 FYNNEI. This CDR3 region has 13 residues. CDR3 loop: CASEVRISDTQYF. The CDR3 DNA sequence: TGTGCCAGCGAAGTTAGGATTTCAGATACGCAGTATTTT.

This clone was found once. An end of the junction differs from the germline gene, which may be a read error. The CDR3: CSVEGQVNYNEQFF. The CDR3 DNA sequence: TGCAGCGTCGAAGGCCAGGTGAACTACAATGAGCAGTTCTTC. V usage is TRBV29-1 and J usage is TRBJ2-1; D is unresolved. The V gene's germline CDR1 is SQVTM and CDR2 ANQGSEA. The CDR3 length is 14 residues.

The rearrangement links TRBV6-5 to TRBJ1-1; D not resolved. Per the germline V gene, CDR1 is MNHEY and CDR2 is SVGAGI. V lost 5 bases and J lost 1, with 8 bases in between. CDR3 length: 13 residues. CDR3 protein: CASSLHGNTEAFF. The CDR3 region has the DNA TGTGCCAGCAGTCTGCACGGGAACACTGAAGCTTTCTTT.

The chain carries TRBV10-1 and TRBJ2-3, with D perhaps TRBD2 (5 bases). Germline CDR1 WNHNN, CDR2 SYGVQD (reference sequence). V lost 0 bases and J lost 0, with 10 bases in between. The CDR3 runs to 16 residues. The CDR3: CASSESRGPSTDTQYF. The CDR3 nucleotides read TGCGCCAGCAGTGAGTCGAGAGGGCCTAGCACAGATACGCAGTATTTT.

The CDR3 region is CASTGDRADEQFF. CDR3 bases: TGTGCCAGCACCGGGGACAGGGCGGATGAGCAGTTCTTC. The chain recombines TRBV6-5 with TRBJ2-1, with 9 bases identical to TRBD1. Germline V gene data show CDR1 as MNHEY and CDR2 as SVGAGI. This CDR3 has 13 residues. The junction had 6 bases not matched to a gene; V was cut back by 7 bases and J by 8 bases.

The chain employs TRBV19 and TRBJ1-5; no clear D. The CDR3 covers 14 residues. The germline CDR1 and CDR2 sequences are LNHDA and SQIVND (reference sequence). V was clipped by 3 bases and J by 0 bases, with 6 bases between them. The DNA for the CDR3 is TGTGCCAGTAGTATTGGGTATAGCAATCAGCCCCAGCATTTT. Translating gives CASSIGYSNQPQHF.

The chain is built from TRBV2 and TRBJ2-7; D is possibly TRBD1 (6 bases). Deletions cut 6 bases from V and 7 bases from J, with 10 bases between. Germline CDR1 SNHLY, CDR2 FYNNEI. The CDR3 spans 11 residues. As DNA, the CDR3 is TGTGCCAGCAGGGACAGAGGGGAGCAGTACTTC. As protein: CASRDRGEQYF.

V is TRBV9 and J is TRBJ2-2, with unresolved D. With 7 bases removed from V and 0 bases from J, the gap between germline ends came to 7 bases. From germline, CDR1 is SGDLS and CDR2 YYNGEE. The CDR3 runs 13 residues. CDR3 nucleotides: TGTGCCAGCTCCATAACGAACACCGGGGAGCTGTTTTTT. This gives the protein CASSITNTGELFF.

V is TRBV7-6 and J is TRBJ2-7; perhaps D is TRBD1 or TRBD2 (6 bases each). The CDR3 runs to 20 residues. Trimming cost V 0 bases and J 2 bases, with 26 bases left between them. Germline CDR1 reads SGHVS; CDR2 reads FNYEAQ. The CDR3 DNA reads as TGTGCCAGCAGCTTAGCGGAGGGGGGTAGCGGAGGCTTCTTTGCCTACGAGCAGTACTTC. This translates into CASSLAEGGSGGFFAYEQYF. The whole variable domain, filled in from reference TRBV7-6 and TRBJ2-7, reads GAGVSQSPRYKVTKRGQDVALRCDPISGHVSLYWYRQALGQGPEFLTYFNYEAQQDKSGLPNDRFSAERPEGSISTLTIQRTEQRDSAMYRCASSLAEGGSGGFFAYEQYFGPGTRLTVT.

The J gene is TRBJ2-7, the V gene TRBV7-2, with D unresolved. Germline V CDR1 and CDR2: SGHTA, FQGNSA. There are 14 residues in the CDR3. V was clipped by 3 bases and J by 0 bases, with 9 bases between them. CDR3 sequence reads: CASSFPRSSYEQYF. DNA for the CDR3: TGTGCCAGCAGCTTCCCAAGGAGCTCCTACGAGCAGTACTTC.